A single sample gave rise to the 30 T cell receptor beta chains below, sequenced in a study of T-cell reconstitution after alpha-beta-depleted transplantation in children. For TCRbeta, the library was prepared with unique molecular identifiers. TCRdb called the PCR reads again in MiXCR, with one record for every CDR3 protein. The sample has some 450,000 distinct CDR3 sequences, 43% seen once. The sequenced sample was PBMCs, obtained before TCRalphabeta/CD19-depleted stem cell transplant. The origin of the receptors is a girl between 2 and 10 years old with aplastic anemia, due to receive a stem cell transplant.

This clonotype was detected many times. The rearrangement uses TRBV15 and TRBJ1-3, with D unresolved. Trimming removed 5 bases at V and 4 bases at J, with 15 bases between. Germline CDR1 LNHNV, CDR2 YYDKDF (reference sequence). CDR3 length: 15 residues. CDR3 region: CATSPDGLRGNTIYF. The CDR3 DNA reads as TGTGCCACCAGCCCGGACGGTTTACGGGGAAACACCATATATTTT.

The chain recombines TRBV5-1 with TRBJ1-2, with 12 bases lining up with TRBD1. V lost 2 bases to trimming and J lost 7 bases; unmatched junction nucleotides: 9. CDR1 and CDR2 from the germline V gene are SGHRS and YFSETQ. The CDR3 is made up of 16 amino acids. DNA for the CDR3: TGCGCCAGCAGCTTAACTACCGGGACAGGGGGCGGTGGCTACACCTTC. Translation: CASSLTTGTGGGGYTF.

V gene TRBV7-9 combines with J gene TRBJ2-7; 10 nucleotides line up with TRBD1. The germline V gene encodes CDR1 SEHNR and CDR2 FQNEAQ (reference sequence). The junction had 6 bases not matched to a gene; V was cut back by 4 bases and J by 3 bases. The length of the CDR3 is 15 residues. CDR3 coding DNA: TGTGCCAGCAGCTCCTCGGGACAGGGGCTCTACGAGCAGTACTTC. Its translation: CASSSSGQGLYEQYF.

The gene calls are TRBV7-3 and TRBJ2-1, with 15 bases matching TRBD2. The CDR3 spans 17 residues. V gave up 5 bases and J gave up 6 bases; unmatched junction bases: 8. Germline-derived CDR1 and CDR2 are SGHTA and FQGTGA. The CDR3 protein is CASSIAGGLAGGNEQFF. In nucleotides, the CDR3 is TGTGCCAGCAGCATCGCGGGGGGACTAGCGGGAGGCAATGAGCAGTTCTTC.

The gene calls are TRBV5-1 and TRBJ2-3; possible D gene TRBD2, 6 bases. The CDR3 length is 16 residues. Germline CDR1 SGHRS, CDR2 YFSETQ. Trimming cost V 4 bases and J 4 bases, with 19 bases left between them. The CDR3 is CASSIGTLQVADTQYF. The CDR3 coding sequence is TGCGCCAGCAGCATCGGGACTCTCCAAGTGGCAGATACGCAGTATTTT.

CDR3 DNA sequence: TGCAGCGCCACTCTTAGCGGGAGGGGGGACAATGAGCAGTTCTTC. Protein sequence: CSATLSGRGDNEQFF. The rearrangement uses TRBV29-1 and TRBJ2-1; 11 bases map to TRBD2. The CDR3 is 15 amino acids. Trimming took 7 bases from V and 5 from J; bases not matched to a gene: 10. Germline values: CDR1 SQVTM, CDR2 ANQGSEA.

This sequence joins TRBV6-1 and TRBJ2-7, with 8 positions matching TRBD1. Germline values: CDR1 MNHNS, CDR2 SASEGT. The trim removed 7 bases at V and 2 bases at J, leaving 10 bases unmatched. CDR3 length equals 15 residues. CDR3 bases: TGTGCCAGCACCCAAAGACCGGGACAGGCCTACGAGCAGTACTTC. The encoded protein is CASTQRPGQAYEQYF.

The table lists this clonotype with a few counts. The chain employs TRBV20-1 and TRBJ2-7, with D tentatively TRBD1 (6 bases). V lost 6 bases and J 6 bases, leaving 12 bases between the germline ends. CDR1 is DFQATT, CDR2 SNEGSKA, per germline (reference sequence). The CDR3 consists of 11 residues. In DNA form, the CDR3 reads TGCAGTGCCAGGGGTAGCACCGAGCAGTACTTC. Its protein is CSARGSTEQYF.

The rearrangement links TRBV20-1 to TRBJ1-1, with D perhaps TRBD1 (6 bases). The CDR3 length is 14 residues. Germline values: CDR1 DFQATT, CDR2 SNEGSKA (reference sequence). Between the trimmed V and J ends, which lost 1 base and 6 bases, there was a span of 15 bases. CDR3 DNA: TGCAGTGCTAGAGGGGGACAAGTTTTATCTGAAGCTTTCTTT. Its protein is CSARGGQVLSEAFF.

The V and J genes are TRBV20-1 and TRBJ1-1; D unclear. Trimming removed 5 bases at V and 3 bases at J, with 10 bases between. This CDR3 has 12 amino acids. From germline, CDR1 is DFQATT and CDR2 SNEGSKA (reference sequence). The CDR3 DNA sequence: TGCAGTGCTCCCTCCCGGGACACTGAAGCTTTCTTT. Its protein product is CSAPSRDTEAFF.

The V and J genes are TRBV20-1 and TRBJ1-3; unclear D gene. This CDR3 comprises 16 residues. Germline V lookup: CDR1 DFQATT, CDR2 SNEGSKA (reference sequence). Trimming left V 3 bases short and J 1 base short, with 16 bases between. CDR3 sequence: CSASPGLFGSGNTIYF. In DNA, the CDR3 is TGCAGTGCTAGTCCTGGCCTGTTTGGGTCTGGAAACACCATATATTTT.

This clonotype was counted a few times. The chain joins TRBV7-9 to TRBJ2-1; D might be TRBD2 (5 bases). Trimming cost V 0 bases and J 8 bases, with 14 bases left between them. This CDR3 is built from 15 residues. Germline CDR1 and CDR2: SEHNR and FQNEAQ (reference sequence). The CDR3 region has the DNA TGTGCCAGCAGCTTAGCGATCCTAGCTGAGGATGAGCAGTTCTTC. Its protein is CASSLAILAEDEQFF.

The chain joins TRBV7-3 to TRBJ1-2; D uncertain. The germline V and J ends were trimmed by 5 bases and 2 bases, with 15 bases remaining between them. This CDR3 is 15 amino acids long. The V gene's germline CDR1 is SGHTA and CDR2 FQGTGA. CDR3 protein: CASSLPLSGNYGYTF. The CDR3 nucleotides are TGTGCCAGCAGCCTACCTCTGTCGGGGAACTATGGCTACACCTTC.

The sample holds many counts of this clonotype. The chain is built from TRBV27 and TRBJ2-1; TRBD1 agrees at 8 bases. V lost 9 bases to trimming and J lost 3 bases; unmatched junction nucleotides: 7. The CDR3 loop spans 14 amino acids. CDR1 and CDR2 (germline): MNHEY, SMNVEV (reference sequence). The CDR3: CASWDRTLYNEQFF. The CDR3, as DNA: TGTGCCAGTTGGGACAGGACTCTCTACAATGAGCAGTTCTTC.

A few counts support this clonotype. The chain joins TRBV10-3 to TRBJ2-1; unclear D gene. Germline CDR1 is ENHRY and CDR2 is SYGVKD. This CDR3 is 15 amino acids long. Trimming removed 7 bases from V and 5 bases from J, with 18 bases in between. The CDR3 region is CAIKAGMGQDNEQFF. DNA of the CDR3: TGTGCCATCAAAGCCGGAATGGGTCAGGACAATGAGCAGTTCTTC.

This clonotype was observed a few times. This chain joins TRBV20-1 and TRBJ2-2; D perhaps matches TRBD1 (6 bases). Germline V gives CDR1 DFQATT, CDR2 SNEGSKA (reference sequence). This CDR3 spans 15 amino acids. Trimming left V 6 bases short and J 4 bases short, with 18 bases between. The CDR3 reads CSAFWTFRGTGELFF. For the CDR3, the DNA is TGCAGTGCCTTTTGGACCTTCAGGGGCACCGGGGAGCTGTTTTTT.

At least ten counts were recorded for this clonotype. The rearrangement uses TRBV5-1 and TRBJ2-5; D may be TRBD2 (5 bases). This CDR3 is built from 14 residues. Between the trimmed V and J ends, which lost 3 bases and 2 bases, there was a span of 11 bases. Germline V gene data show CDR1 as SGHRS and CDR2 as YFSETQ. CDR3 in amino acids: CASSWRRYQETQYF. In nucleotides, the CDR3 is TGCGCCAGCAGCTGGAGGAGGTATCAAGAGACCCAGTACTTC.

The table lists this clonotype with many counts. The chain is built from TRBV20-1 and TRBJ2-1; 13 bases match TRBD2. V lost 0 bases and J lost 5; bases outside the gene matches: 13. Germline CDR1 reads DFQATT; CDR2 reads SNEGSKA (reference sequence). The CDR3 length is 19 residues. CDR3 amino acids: CSARDARTSGSGLDNEQFF. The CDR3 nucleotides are TGCAGTGCTAGAGACGCCCGGACTAGCGGGAGTGGTTTGGACAATGAGCAGTTCTTC.

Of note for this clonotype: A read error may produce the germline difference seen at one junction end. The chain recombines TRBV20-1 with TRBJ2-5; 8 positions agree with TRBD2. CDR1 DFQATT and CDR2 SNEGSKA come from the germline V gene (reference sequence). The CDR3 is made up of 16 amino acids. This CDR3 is CCAGRPTSALGETQYF. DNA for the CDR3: TGCTGTGCTGGCCGCCCGACTAGCGCTCTGGGAGAGACCCAGTACTTC.

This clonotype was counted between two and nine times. CDR3 in amino acids: CASSYFGWDSLAEQYF. The CDR3 nucleotides read TGTGCCAGCAGTTACTTCGGTTGGGACTCGCTCGCCGAGCAGTACTTC. The chain links TRBV6-5 to TRBJ2-7; tentative D call: TRBD2 (6 bases). Germline V gives CDR1 MNHEY, CDR2 SVGAGI. The CDR3 runs 16 residues. Trimming removed 1 base from V and 6 bases from J, with 19 bases in between.

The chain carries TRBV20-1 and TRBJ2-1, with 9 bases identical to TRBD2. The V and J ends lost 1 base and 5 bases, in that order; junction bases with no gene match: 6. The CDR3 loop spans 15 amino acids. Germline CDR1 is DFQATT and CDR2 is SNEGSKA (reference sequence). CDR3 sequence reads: CSARAGGGGDNEQFF. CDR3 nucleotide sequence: TGCAGTGCTAGAGCCGGGGGCGGGGGGGACAATGAGCAGTTCTTC.

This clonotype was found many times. CDR3 sequence reads: CASSRGIWSGRGHEQFF. In DNA form, the CDR3 reads TGTGCCAGCAGCCGGGGAATATGGAGCGGGAGAGGGCATGAGCAGTTCTTC. The V gene is TRBV14, the J gene TRBJ2-1; 8 bases map to TRBD2. CDR1 SGHDN and CDR2 FVKESK come from the germline V gene. The CDR3 is 17 amino acids. The V gene end was trimmed by 4 bases and the J gene end by 8 bases; junction bases not matched to a gene: 16.

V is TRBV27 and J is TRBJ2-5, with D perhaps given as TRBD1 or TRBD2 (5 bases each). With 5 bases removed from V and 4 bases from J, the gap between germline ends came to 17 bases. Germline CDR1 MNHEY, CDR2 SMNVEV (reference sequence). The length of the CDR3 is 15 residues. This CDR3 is CASSTGTGFGETQYF. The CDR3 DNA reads TGTGCCAGCAGTACCGGGACGGGGTTTGGAGAGACCCAGTACTTC.

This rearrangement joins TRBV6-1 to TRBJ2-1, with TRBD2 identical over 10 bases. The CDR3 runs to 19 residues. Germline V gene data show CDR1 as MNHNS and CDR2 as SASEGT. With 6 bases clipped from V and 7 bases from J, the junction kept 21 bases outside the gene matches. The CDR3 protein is CASSPRRLAGVWEKNEQFF. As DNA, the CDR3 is TGTGCCAGCAGCCCACGTAGGCTAGCGGGAGTCTGGGAGAAAAATGAGCAGTTCTTC.

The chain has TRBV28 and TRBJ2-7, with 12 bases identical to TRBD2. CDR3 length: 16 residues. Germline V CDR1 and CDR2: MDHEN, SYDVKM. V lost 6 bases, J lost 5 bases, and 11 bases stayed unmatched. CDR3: CASSLNPSGGANEQYF. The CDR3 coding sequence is TGTGCCAGCAGCCTTAACCCTAGCGGGGGGGCCAACGAGCAGTACTTC.

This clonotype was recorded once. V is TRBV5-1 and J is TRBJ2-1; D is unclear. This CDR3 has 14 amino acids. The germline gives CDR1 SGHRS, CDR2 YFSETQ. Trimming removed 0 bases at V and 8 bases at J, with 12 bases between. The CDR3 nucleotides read TGCGCCAGCAGCTTGGGTAGGCCGGCGGATGAGCAGTTCTTC. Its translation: CASSLGRPADEQFF.

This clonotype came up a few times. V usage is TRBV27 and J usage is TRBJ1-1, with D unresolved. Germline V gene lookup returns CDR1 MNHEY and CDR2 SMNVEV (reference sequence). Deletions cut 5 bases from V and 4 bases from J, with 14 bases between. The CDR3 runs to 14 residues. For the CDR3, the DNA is TGTGCCAGCAGTCTATACGGAGATAGCACTGAAGCTTTCTTT. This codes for CASSLYGDSTEAFF.

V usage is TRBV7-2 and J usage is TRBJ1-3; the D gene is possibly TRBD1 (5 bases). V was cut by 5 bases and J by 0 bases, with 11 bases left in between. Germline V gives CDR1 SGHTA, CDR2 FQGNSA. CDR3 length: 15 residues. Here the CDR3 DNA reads TGTGCCAGCAGCCCGCAGGGCAACTCTGGAAACACCATATATTTT. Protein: CASSPQGNSGNTIYF.

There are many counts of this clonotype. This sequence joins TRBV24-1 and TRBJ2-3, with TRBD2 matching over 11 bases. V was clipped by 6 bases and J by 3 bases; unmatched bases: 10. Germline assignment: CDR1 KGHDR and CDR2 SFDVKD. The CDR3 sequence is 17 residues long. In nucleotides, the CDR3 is TGTGCCACCAGTCCACCTCAGGCTAGCGGGAGGACAGATACGCAGTATTTT. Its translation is CATSPPQASGRTDTQYF.

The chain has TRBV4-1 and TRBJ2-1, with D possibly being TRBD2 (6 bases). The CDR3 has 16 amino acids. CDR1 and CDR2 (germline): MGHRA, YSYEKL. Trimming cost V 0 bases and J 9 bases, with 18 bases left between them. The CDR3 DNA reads TGCGCCAGCAGCCAAGAGGACGCAGGACTATCGGGTGAGCAGTTCTTC. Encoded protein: CASSQEDAGLSGEQFF.